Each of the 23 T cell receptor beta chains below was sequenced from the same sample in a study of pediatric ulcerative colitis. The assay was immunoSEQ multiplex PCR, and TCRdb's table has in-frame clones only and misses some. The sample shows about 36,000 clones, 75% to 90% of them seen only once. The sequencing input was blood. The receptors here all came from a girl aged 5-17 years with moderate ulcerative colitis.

The CDR3 here is CAWSWDPNEKLFF. The CDR3 DNA follows: TGTGCCTGGAGTTGGGACCCTAATGAAAAACTGTTTTTT. V is TRBV30 and J is TRBJ1-4, with D possibly TRBD1 on 5 matching bases. V dropped 2 bases and J dropped 3 bases, with 7 bases sitting between them. The germline CDR1 and CDR2 sequences are GTSNPN and SVGIG (reference sequence). The CDR3 sequence is 13 residues long.

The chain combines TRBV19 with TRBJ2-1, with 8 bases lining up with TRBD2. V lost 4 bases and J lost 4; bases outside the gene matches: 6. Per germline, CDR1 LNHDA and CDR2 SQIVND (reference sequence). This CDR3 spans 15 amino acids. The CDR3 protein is CASSTGTSTYNEQFF. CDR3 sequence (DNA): TGTGCCAGTAGTACCGGGACTAGTACTTACAATGAGCAGTTCTTC.

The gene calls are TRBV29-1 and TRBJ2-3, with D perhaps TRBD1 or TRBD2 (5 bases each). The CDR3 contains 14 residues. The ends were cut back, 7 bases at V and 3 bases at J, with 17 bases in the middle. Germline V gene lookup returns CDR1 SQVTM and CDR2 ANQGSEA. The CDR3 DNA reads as TGCAGCGCCCTGTCCAGCGGACATACAGATACGCAGTATTTT. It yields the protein CSALSSGHTDTQYF.

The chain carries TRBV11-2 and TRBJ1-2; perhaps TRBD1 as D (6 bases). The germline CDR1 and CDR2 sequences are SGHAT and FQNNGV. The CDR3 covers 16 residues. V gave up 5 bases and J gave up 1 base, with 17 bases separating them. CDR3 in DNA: TGTGCCAGCAGCCTATTGGCAGGGGATCGTAACTATGGCTACACCTTC. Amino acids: CASSLLAGDRNYGYTF. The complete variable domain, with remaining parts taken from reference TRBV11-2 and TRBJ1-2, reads EAGVAQSPRYKIIEKRQSVAFWCNPISGHATLYWYQQILGQGPKLLIQFQNNGVVDDSQLPKDRFSAERLKGVDSTLKIQPAKLEDSAVYLCASSLLAGDRNYGYTFGSGTRLTVV.

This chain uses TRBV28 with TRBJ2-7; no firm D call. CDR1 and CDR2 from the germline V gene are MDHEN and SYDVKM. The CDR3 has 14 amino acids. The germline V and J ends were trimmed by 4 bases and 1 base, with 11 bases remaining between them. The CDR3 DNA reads TGTGCCAGCAGTTCATGGACGGGTTCCTACGAGCAGTACTTC. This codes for CASSSWTGSYEQYF. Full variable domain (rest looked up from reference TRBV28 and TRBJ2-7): DVKVTQSSRYLVKRTGEKVFLECVQDMDHENMFWYRQDPGLGLRLIYFSYDVKMKEKGDIPEGYSVSREKKERFSLILESASTNQTSMYLCASSSWTGSYEQYFGPGTRLTVT.

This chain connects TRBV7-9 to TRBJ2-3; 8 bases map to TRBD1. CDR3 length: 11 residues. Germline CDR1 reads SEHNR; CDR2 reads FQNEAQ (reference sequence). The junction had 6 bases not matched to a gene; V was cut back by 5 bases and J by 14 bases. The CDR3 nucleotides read TGTGCCAGCAGCCTCGGACAGGGCTGGTATTTT. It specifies CASSLGQGWYF.

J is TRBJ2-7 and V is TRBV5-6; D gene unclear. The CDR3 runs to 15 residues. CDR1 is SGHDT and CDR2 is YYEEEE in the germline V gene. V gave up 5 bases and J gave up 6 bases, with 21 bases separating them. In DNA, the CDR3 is TGTGCCAGCAGGGAACGGGCTAACAGAGCTTCCGAGCAGTACTTC. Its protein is CASRERANRASEQYF. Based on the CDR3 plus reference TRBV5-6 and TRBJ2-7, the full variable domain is DAGVTQSPTHLIKTRGQQVTLRCSPKSGHDTVSWYQQALGQGPQFIFQYYEEEERQRGNFPDRFSGHQFPNYSSELNVNALLLGDSALYLCASRERANRASEQYFGPGTRLTVT.

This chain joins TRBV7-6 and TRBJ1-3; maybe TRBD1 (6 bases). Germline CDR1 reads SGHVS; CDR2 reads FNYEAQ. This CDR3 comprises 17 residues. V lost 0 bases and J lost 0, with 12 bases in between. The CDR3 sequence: CASSLAPGETSGNTIYF. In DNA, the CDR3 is TGTGCCAGCAGCTTAGCGCCAGGGGAGACCTCTGGAAACACCATATATTTT.

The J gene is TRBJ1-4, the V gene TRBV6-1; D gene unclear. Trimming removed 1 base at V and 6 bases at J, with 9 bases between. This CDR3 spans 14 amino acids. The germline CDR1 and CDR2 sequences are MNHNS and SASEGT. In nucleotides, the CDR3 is TGTGCCAGCAGTGAAGGTTGGGAGGATGAAAAACTGTTTTTT. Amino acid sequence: CASSEGWEDEKLFF.

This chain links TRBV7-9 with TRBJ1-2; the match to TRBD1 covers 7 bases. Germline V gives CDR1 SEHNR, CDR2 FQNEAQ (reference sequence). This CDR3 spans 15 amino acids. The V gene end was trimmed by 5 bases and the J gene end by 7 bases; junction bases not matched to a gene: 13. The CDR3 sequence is CASSGTDRSWGGYTF. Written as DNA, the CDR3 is TGTGCCAGCAGCGGTACGGACAGGAGCTGGGGTGGCTACACCTTC.

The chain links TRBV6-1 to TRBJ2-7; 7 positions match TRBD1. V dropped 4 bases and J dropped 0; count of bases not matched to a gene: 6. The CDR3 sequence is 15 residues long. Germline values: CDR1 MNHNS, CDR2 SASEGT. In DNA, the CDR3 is TGTGCCAGCAGTGTCGACAGGGCTTTCTCCTACGAGCAGTACTTC. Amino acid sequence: CASSVDRAFSYEQYF.

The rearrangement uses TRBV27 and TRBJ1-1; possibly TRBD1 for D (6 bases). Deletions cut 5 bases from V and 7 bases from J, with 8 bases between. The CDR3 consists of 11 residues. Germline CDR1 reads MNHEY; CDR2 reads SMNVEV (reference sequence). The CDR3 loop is CASSTGYEAFF. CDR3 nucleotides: TGTGCCAGCAGTACAGGGTATGAAGCTTTCTTT.

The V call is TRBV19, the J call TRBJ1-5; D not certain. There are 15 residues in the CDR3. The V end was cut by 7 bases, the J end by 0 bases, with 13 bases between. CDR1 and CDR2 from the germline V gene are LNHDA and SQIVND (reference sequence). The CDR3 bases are TGTGCCAGTAACGCAGCACTCCTTAGCAATCAGCCCCAGCATTTT. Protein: CASNAALLSNQPQHF.

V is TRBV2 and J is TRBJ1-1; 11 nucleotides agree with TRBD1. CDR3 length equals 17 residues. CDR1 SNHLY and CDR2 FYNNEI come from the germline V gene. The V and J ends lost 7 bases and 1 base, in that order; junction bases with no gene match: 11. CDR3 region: CASTKDGTGGPNTEAFF. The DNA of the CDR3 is TGTGCCAGCACCAAAGACGGGACAGGGGGACCGAACACTGAAGCTTTCTTT.

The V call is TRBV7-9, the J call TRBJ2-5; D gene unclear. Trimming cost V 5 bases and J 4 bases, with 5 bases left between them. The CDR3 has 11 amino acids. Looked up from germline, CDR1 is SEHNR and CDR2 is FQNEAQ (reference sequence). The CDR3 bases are TGTGCCAGCAGCCCCCTAGAGACCCAGTACTTC. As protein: CASSPLETQYF.

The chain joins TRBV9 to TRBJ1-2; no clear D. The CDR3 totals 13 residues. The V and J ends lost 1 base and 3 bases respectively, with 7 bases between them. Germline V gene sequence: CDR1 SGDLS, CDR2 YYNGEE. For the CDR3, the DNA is TGTGCCAGCAGCGTACAGGACTACTATGGCTACACCTTC. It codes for CASSVQDYYGYTF.

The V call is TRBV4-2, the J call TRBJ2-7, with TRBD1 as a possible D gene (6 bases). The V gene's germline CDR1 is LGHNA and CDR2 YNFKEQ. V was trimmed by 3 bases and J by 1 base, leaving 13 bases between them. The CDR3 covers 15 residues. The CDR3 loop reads CASSHWTAGSYEQYF. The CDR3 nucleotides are TGTGCCAGCAGCCACTGGACAGCAGGTTCCTACGAGCAGTACTTC.

The CDR3 region is CASSPGTSGASYEQYF. Written as DNA, the CDR3 is TGTGCCAGCAGCCCAGGGACTAGCGGAGCGAGTTACGAGCAGTACTTC. The chain couples TRBV14 to TRBJ2-7, with TRBD2 identical over 11 bases. This CDR3 has 16 residues. V lost 4 bases, J lost 4 bases, and 9 bases stayed unmatched. Germline-derived CDR1 and CDR2 are SGHDN and FVKESK.

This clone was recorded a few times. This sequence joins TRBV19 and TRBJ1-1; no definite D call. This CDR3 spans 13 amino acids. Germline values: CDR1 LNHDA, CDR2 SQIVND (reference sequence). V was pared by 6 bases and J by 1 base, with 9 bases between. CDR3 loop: CASSRDPNTEAFF. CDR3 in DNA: TGTGCCAGTAGCCGAGACCCGAACACTGAAGCTTTCTTT.

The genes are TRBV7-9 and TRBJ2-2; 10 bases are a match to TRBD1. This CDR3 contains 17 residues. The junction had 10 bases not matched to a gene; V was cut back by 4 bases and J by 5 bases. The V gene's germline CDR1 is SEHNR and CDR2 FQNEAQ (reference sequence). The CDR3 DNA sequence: TGTGCCAGCAGCTACCTGGTTGGGACAGGGGATACCGGGGAGCTGTTTTTT. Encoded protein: CASSYLVGTGDTGELFF.

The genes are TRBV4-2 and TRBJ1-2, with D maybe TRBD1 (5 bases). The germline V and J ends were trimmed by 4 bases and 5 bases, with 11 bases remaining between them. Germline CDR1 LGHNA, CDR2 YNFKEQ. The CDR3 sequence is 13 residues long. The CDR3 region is CASSRDGIYGYTF. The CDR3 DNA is TGTGCCAGCAGCCGGGACGGAATTTATGGCTACACCTTC.

The CDR3 loop is CSARDRIGYTF. Written as DNA, the CDR3 is TGCAGTGCTAGAGATCGCATAGGCTACACCTTC. The rearrangement links TRBV20-1 to TRBJ1-2; no clear D gene. V gave up 0 bases and J gave up 8 bases, with 7 bases separating them. Germline values: CDR1 DFQATT, CDR2 SNEGSKA (reference sequence). The CDR3 is 11 residues long.

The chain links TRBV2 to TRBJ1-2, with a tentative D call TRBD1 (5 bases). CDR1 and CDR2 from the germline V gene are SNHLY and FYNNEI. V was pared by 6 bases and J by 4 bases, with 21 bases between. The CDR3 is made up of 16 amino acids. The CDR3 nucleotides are TGTGCCAGCAGGGGGGGTAGGGAAGTCTTAAGCTATGGCTACACCTTC. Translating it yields CASRGGREVLSYGYTF.